These 26 T cell receptor beta chains were all obtained from the same sample, sequenced in a study of T cells in women clearing cervical HPV infection. Clones were sequenced by immunoSEQ multiplex PCR, and TCRdb holds only the in-frame ones, with some missing. The sample has tens of thousands of clones; the top ten hold approximately 2.5%. The source material was blood buffy coat. The receptor source for this set is a woman aged 18 to 75 with a cervical HPV16 infection that either progressed to CIN3+ or cleared (not recorded which).

The CDR3 protein is CASSPTDRDSRYTF. The part of the CDR3 DNA that was read is TGTGCCAGCTCACCCACGGACAGGGATTCTCGC. The chain carries TRBV18 and TRBJ1-2, with 8 nucleotides matching TRBD1. Coverage ceases 3 residues before the CDR3 finishes, and the germline J gene fills in the end. This CDR3 is 14 amino acids long. Per the germline V gene, CDR1 is KGHSH and CDR2 is LQKENI.

Notes on this clone: The CDR3 is cut off 3 residues early in the read; its end comes from the germline J gene. The J gene is TRBJ2-3, the V gene TRBV18, with TRBD2 identical over 9 bases. J gave up 0 bases and V 1 base, and 5 bases lay outside the gene matches. This CDR3 has 17 residues. Germline CDR1 and CDR2: KGHSH and LQKENI. CDR3 DNA, as far as it was read: TGTGCCAGCTCACCACGGGGACTAGCCGTTAGCACAGATACG. It is translated as CASSPRGLAVSTDT. The whole CDR3 sequence is CASSPRGLAVSTDTQYF.

Turning to this clone: The sequence runs out 3 residues before the end of the CDR3; the remainder is reconstructed from the germline J gene. The chain couples TRBV20-1 to TRBJ2-3; D is uncertain. The germline V gene has CDR1 DFQATT and CDR2 SNEGSKA (reference sequence). Trimming shortened V by 0 bases and J by 6 bases, and 16 bases separated the two germline ends. CDR3 length equals 15 residues. CDR3 amino acids: CSARETRGRKDTQYF. The covered CDR3 bases are TGCAGTGCTAGAGAAACAAGAGGCCGCAAGGATACG.

As for this clone: With the read ending 3 residues before the CDR3 end, the germline J gene is used to fill in that end. This chain joins TRBV10-3 and TRBJ2-3, with no clear D. The CDR3 covers 15 residues. Trimming removed 2 bases at V and 0 bases at J, with 9 bases between. From germline, CDR1 is ENHRY and CDR2 SYGVKD. CDR3 region: CAISEMMTSTDTQYF. The part of the CDR3 DNA that was read is TGTGCCATCAGTGAGATGATGACTAGCACAGATACG.

About this clone: The CDR3 goes on 3 residues after the read ends, and that part is filled in from the germline J gene. The V and J genes are TRBV7-2 and TRBJ1-4, with 7 bases identical to TRBD1. Trimming took 4 bases from V and 7 from J; bases not matched to a gene: 0. This CDR3 region has 12 residues. Germline V gene lookup returns CDR1 SGHTA and CDR2 FQGNSA. CDR3 bases read: TGTGCCAGCAGCTGGACAGGTGAAAAA. Translating gives CASSWTGEK. The CDR3, in full, reads CASSWTGEKLFF.

As for this clone: From the germline J gene comes the end of the CDR3, since the read stops 3 residues before it. The chain uses TRBV13 and TRBJ2-5, with 11 bases fitting TRBD2. Germline values: CDR1 PRHDT, CDR2 FYEKMQ (reference sequence). CDR3 length: 16 residues. V lost 4 bases and J lost 1; bases outside the gene matches: 5. The covered CDR3 bases are TGTGCCAGCAGCTCCTCCGGGACTAGCGGCCAAGAGACC. Translated: CASSSSGTSGQET. The whole CDR3 region reads CASSSSGTSGQETQYF.

As regards this clone: Read coverage stops 3 residues before the CDR3 terminus; the germline J gene supplies the remainder. The chain has TRBV7-8 and TRBJ2-1, with 8 bases that match TRBD2. With V trimmed by 6 bases and J by 0 bases, 7 bases remained unmatched. This CDR3 is 16 amino acids long. Looked up from germline, CDR1 is SGHVS and CDR2 is FQNEAQ. The CDR3 DNA, read in part, is TGTGCCAGCAGTTCGAAGCGGGAGAGCTCCTACAATGAG. Amino acids: CASSSKRESSYNE. The full CDR3 sequence reads CASSSKRESSYNEQFF.

Points on this clone: The read falls 3 residues short of the CDR3 end, and the missing part is taken from the germline J gene. The gene calls are TRBV2 and TRBJ2-3; D call uncertain. The CDR3 sequence is 13 residues long. From germline, CDR1 is SNHLY and CDR2 FYNNEI. Incomplete CDR3 DNA: TGTGCCAGTCACATCAATAGCAATCAGCCG. Translated, it gives CASHINSNQP. The full CDR3 reads CASHINSNQPQYF. Variable domain in full (rest from reference TRBV2 and TRBJ2-3): EPEVTQTPSHQVTQMGQEVILRCVPISNHLYFYWYRQILGQKVEFLVSFYNNEISEKSEIFDDQFSVERPDGSNFTLKIRSTKLEDSAMYFCASHINSNQPQYFGPGTRLTVL.

Comments on this clone: The missing CDR3 end, 3 residues past where the read stops, is filled in from the germline J gene. The chain is built from TRBV7-3 and TRBJ1-1, with unresolved D. The CDR3 has 14 amino acids. CDR1 and CDR2 (germline): SGHTA, FQGTGA. Between the trimmed V and J ends, which lost 5 bases and 0 bases, there was a span of 10 bases. The DNA read from the CDR3 is TGTGCCAGCAGCCCGAACGCAGTGAACACTGAA. As protein: CASSPNAVNTE. The entire CDR3 is CASSPNAVNTEAFF.

Worth noting for this clone: The read stops 3 residues short of the end of the CDR3; the missing end is completed from the germline J gene. V gene TRBV18 combines with J gene TRBJ2-5; TRBD1 matches 9 bases. This CDR3 region has 13 residues. CDR1 KGHSH and CDR2 LQKENI come from the germline V gene. J was trimmed by 3 bases and V by 5 bases; bases with no gene match: 1. CDR3 in amino acids: CASSGTGKETQYF. Incomplete CDR3 DNA: TGTGCCAGCTCAGGGACAGGGAAAGAGACC.

As concerns this clone: The read finishes 3 residues shy of the CDR3 end, and the germline J gene is used to complete it. V and J are TRBV6-1 and TRBJ1-6, with D unclear. Germline assignment: CDR1 MNHNS and CDR2 SASEGT. The CDR3 is 11 residues long. The V end was cut by 3 bases, the J end by 12 bases, with 6 bases between. The sequenced part of the CDR3 DNA is TGTGCCAGCAGTGACGGACTACCC. Translating it yields CASSDGLP. The CDR3 reads in full as CASSDGLPLHF.

To note about this clone: Read sequence stops 3 residues before the CDR3 end, and the germline J gene provides the missing end. The V call is TRBV19, the J call TRBJ1-6, with a weak D call TRBD1 (5 bases). Germline values: CDR1 LNHDA, CDR2 SQIVND (reference sequence). The germline V and J ends were trimmed by 5 bases and 10 bases, with 12 bases remaining between them. This CDR3 spans 13 amino acids. Incomplete CDR3 DNA: TGTGCCAGTAGTCCCGGGGGGGTGTCACCC. It yields the protein CASSPGGVSP. The entire CDR3 sequence reads CASSPGGVSPLHF.

CDR3 bases read: TGCAGCGCCGCCAGGGGACTGAACACTGAA. Protein: CSAARGLNTE. The whole CDR3 protein reads CSAARGLNTEAFF. The rearrangement uses TRBV29-1 and TRBJ1-1; D might be TRBD1 (6 bases). The CDR3 extends 3 residues past the end of the read, so its final part is completed from the germline J gene. The CDR3 sequence is 13 residues long. Between the trimmed V and J ends, which lost 7 bases and 0 bases, there was a span of 12 bases. Per the germline V gene, CDR1 is SQVTM and CDR2 is ANQGSEA.

The CDR3 DNA, read in part, is TGCAGCGTCGCGGAGGGGGGGACAGATACG. Protein sequence: CSVAEGGTDT. The CDR3, in full, reads CSVAEGGTDTQYF. The chain carries TRBV29-1 and TRBJ2-3; D is possibly TRBD2 (7 bases). With the read ending 3 residues before the CDR3 end, the germline J gene is used to fill in that end. The ends were cut back, 6 bases at V and 3 bases at J, with 13 bases in the middle. The germline V gene has CDR1 SQVTM and CDR2 ANQGSEA. The CDR3 is 13 residues long.

On this clone: The read gets to within 3 residues of the CDR3 end, and the germline J gene fills in the rest. This chain links TRBV2 with TRBJ2-1; 10 bases map to TRBD2. The junction had 8 bases not matched to a gene; V was cut back by 6 bases and J by 6 bases. Germline lookup yields CDR1 SNHLY and CDR2 FYNNEI. This CDR3 spans 15 amino acids. The chain's CDR3 is CASRALAGVSNEQFF. Partial CDR3 DNA: TGTGCCAGCAGAGCTCTAGCGGGAGTGTCCAATGAG.

Comments on this clone: The read is 3 residues too short to cover the CDR3 end, so that end is filled in from the germline J gene. The J gene is TRBJ1-2, the V gene TRBV30; TRBD1 matches 8 bases. The CDR3 loop spans 13 amino acids. CDR1 and CDR2 from the germline V gene are GTSNPN and SVGIG (reference sequence). The DNA read from the CDR3 is TGTGCCTGGAGCACTCAGGGGGCGGGAGGC. Residues: CAWSTQGAGG. The entire CDR3 is CAWSTQGAGGYTF.

Points on this clone: The read falls 3 residues short of the CDR3 end, and the missing part is taken from the germline J gene. The rearrangement links TRBV20-1 to TRBJ2-3; 12 bases line up with TRBD2. This CDR3 has 16 amino acids. V was clipped by 2 bases and J by 5 bases; unmatched bases: 8. CDR1 is DFQATT, CDR2 SNEGSKA, per germline (reference sequence). CDR3 residues: CSARTWTSGTRDTQYF. CDR3 bases read: TGCAGTGCTAGAACCTGGACTAGCGGGACAAGAGATACG.

About this clone: The CDR3 end is not reached by the read, which stops 3 residues before it; the germline J gene fills it in. The V and J genes are TRBV7-2 and TRBJ1-2; the D gene is possibly TRBD1 (5 bases). Germline V lookup: CDR1 SGHTA, CDR2 FQGNSA. Trimming stripped 2 bases from V and 6 bases from J, with 16 bases between. This CDR3 contains 15 residues. The CDR3 sequence is CASSLPSGGVDGYTF. CDR3 DNA, as far as it was read: TGTGCCAGCAGCTTACCTTCGGGGGGGGTAGATGGC.

On this clone: The read gets to within 3 residues of the CDR3 end, and the germline J gene fills in the rest. This rearrangement joins TRBV30 to TRBJ2-7; 14 nucleotides agree with TRBD2. J lost 6 bases, V lost 8 bases, and 9 bases had no gene match. The CDR3 has 14 residues. Germline V gene sequence: CDR1 GTSNPN, CDR2 SVGIG (reference sequence). The CDR3 loop is CAAGTSGRRGEQYF. The sequenced CDR3 bases are TGTGCCGCTGGGACTAGCGGGAGAAGGGGCGAG.

On this clone itself: The read finishes 3 residues shy of the CDR3 end, and the germline J gene is used to complete it. The rearrangement uses TRBV5-1 and TRBJ2-5; D possibly corresponds to TRBD1 (6 bases). This CDR3 region has 13 residues. Germline CDR1 and CDR2: SGHRS and YFSETQ. With 10 bases removed from V and 2 bases from J, the gap between germline ends came to 15 bases. Here the CDR3 reads CAPRATGQETQYF. The sequenced part of the CDR3 DNA is TGCGCCCCCCGGGCGACAGGACAAGAGACC.

On this clone itself: The read comes to an end 3 residues before the CDR3 does, leaving the germline J gene to fill in the end. V and J are TRBV6-2 or TRBV6-3 and TRBJ2-7; TRBD2 matches at 9 bases. CDR3 length: 12 residues. After removal of 6 bases from V and 3 bases from J, the junction contained 0 bases not matched to a gene. From germline, CDR1 is MNHEY and CDR2 SVGEGT. CDR3 amino acids: CASRTSGYEQYF. The part of the CDR3 DNA that was read is TGTGCCAGCAGGACTAGCGGCTACGAG.

This clone counts as medium-sized (0.01 to 0.1%) by frequency. The read ends 3 residues before the CDR3 terminus; that terminus is restored from the germline J gene. J is TRBJ2-6 and V is TRBV7-9; no reliable D call. The V gene's germline CDR1 is SEHNR and CDR2 FQNEAQ (reference sequence). The CDR3 extends over 15 amino acids. The V end was cut by 3 bases, the J end by 2 bases, with 8 bases between. CDR3: CASSFLVAGANVLTF. CDR3 DNA, as far as it was read: TGTGCCAGCAGCTTTTTAGTTGCTGGGGCCAACGTC.

For this clone: Sequencing ends 3 residues short of the CDR3 end; the germline J gene provides the rest. The chain combines TRBV7-9 with TRBJ1-2; D is perhaps TRBD1 (6 bases). This CDR3 is built from 12 residues. Germline CDR1 SEHNR, CDR2 FQNEAQ (reference sequence). CDR3 region: CASGRDTDCYTF. The sequenced CDR3 bases are TGTGCCAGCGGACGGGACACTGACTGC.

Points on this clone: The CDR3 goes on 3 residues after the read ends, and that part is filled in from the germline J gene. The chain couples TRBV6-2 or TRBV6-3 to TRBJ2-1, with D perhaps TRBD1 or TRBD2 (6 bases each). V was shortened by 0 bases and J by 7 bases, with 19 bases between the two germline ends. The germline CDR1 and CDR2 sequences are MNHEY and SVGEGT. This CDR3 contains 17 residues. Incomplete CDR3 DNA: TGTGCCAGCAGTTACTCGAGCGGAGGGTTTAGGGGGAATGAG. It yields the protein CASSYSSGGFRGNE. The full CDR3 protein reads CASSYSSGGFRGNEQFF.

On this clone itself: The CDR3 extends 3 residues past the end of the read, so its final part is completed from the germline J gene. J is TRBJ1-2 and V is TRBV11-2, with D hard to call. This CDR3 is built from 12 residues. The germline V gene has CDR1 SGHAT and CDR2 FQNNGV. The CDR3: CASSFSSADYTF. CDR3 bases read: TGTGCCAGCAGCTTTAGCAGCGCCGAC.

On this clone itself: Read data end 3 residues before the CDR3 end; the end is taken from the germline J gene. The chain carries TRBV19 and TRBJ1-2; perhaps TRBD1 as D (5 bases). The CDR3 spans 13 residues. V dropped 7 bases and J dropped 1 base, with 10 bases sitting between them. Germline CDR1 and CDR2: LNHDA and SQIVND (reference sequence). The CDR3 sequence is CASTPQGNYGYTF. The DNA read from the CDR3 is TGTGCCAGTACCCCCCAGGGTAACTATGGC.